This passage covers 27 T cell receptor beta chains from one sample sequenced in a study of T cell changes during pregnancy in multiple sclerosis. The table came from immunoSEQ multiplex PCR; TCRdb's copy has only in-frame clones and leaves some out. This table has 60,000 to 75,000 clones, roughly 90% appearing once. Sequenced here: peripheral blood, sampled in the second trimester of pregnancy. The receptors come from a female donor with multiple sclerosis, enrolled in a pregnancy study.

The CDR3 bases are TGTGCCAGCAGCTTAGACCGAAGGGGGACAGGGCGCACAGATACGCAGTATTTT. Protein product: CASSLDRRGTGRTDTQYF. The chain is built from TRBV11-3 and TRBJ2-3, with TRBD1 matching over 9 bases. Trimming took 0 bases from V and 1 from J; bases not matched to a gene: 8. The CDR3 has 18 residues. Germline-derived CDR1 and CDR2 are SGHNT and YENEEA.

The chain couples TRBV6-1 to TRBJ2-3, with 10 bases that match TRBD1. The CDR3 length is 15 residues. Germline V gives CDR1 MNHNS, CDR2 SASEGT. The trim removed 5 bases at V and 3 bases at J, leaving 5 bases unmatched. The CDR3 sequence: CASSSTGGATDTQYF. The DNA for the CDR3 is TGTGCCAGCAGTTCGACAGGGGGCGCGACAGATACGCAGTATTTT.

This rearrangement joins TRBV29-1 to TRBJ2-3; no reliable D call. Trimming cost V 4 bases and J 0 bases, with 8 bases left between them. The CDR3 length is 13 residues. The germline V gene has CDR1 SQVTM and CDR2 ANQGSEA. The CDR3 bases are TGCAGCGTTGTAGTCCGTAGCACAGATACGCAGTATTTT. Its protein is CSVVVRSTDTQYF.

The chain couples TRBV6-4 to TRBJ2-7, with D possibly being TRBD2 (5 bases). The length of the CDR3 is 17 residues. From germline, CDR1 is MRHNA and CDR2 SNTAGT. Trimming removed 0 bases from V and 7 bases from J, with 22 bases in between. The CDR3 region has the DNA TGTGCCAGCAGTGACTCGTGCGGGTCCAGTCCCCTCAAAGAGCAGTACTTC. It codes for CASSDSCGSSPLKEQYF.

The CDR3, as DNA: TGTGCCAGCAGCTTAGAAGGGAGACAAGAGACCCAGTACTTC. It encodes CASSLEGRQETQYF. The rearrangement joins TRBV7-2 to TRBJ2-5; weak D call: TRBD2 (5 bases). The length of the CDR3 is 14 residues. Germline V gives CDR1 SGHTA, CDR2 FQGNSA. V was cut by 1 base and J by 2 bases, with 8 bases left in between. Filled out from reference TRBV7-2 and TRBJ2-5, the complete variable domain reads GAGVSQSPSNKVTEKGKDVELRCDPISGHTALYWYRQSLGQGLEFLIYFQGNSAPDKSGLPSDRFSAERTGGSVSTLTIQRTQQEDSAVYLCASSLEGRQETQYFGPGTRLLVL.

The chain carries TRBV7-2 and TRBJ2-7; the D gene is possibly TRBD1 (5 bases). Germline CDR1 reads SGHTA; CDR2 reads FQGNSA. CDR3 length equals 15 residues. V was trimmed by 1 base and J by 6 bases, leaving 16 bases between them. The CDR3, as DNA: TGTGCCAGCAGCTTAGTGGGCAGGGCCGTCGGCGAGCAGTACTTC. It specifies CASSLVGRAVGEQYF. The whole variable domain, filled in from reference TRBV7-2 and TRBJ2-7, reads GAGVSQSPSNKVTEKGKDVELRCDPISGHTALYWYRQSLGQGLEFLIYFQGNSAPDKSGLPSDRFSAERTGGSVSTLTIQRTQQEDSAVYLCASSLVGRAVGEQYFGPGTRLTVT.

The V gene is TRBV5-1, the J gene TRBJ2-5; TRBD1 is a possible D gene (6 bases). Trimming pared 5 bases from V and 0 bases from J, leaving 17 bases between. Germline V gives CDR1 SGHRS, CDR2 YFSETQ. This CDR3 is 16 amino acids long. Written as DNA, the CDR3 is TGCGCCAGCAGAAAATTGGACAGAGGATACCAAGAGACCCAGTACTTC. Its translation: CASRKLDRGYQETQYF.

This sequence joins TRBV6-5 and TRBJ2-5; the match to TRBD2 covers 12 bases. CDR3 length equals 15 residues. Trimming cost V 5 bases and J 4 bases; bases outside gene matches: 5. Germline CDR1 MNHEY, CDR2 SVGAGI. The CDR3 loop reads CASSRLAGVRETQYF. Here the CDR3 DNA reads TGTGCCAGCAGTCGACTAGCGGGAGTGAGAGAGACCCAGTACTTC.

The rearrangement links TRBV15 to TRBJ2-7, with 9 bases matching TRBD2. The CDR3 spans 15 residues. The V and J ends lost 2 bases and 5 bases, in that order; junction bases with no gene match: 7. Germline V gene data show CDR1 as LNHNV and CDR2 as YYDKDF (reference sequence). CDR3 protein: CATSRRGGDWDEQYF. As DNA, the CDR3 is TGTGCCACCAGCAGACGCGGGGGGGATTGGGACGAGCAGTACTTC.

V is TRBV7-2 and J is TRBJ1-5, with 8 bases that match TRBD1. After removal of 5 bases from V and 11 bases from J, the junction contained 8 bases not matched to a gene. The CDR3 is 13 amino acids. The germline CDR1 and CDR2 sequences are SGHTA and FQGNSA. The CDR3 spells CASSPGTGGTQHF. Written as DNA, the CDR3 is TGTGCCAGCAGCCCAGGGACAGGTGGGACCCAGCATTTT.

V is TRBV9 and J is TRBJ2-3; 9 bases are a match to TRBD2. The CDR3 runs 18 residues. The germline V gene has CDR1 SGDLS and CDR2 YYNGEE. J lost 0 bases, V lost 0 bases, and 8 bases had no gene match. The CDR3 loop reads CASSVEIAGDTSTDTQYF. The CDR3 bases are TGTGCCAGCAGCGTAGAGATAGCGGGAGACACCAGCACAGATACGCAGTATTTT.

V is TRBV7-2 and J is TRBJ2-3, with 9 positions matching TRBD2. This CDR3 comprises 19 residues. V was clipped by 5 bases and J by 0 bases; unmatched bases: 15. Germline values: CDR1 SGHTA, CDR2 FQGNSA. The CDR3 loop reads CASSRIPPWRGGSTDTQYF. The CDR3 DNA is TGTGCCAGCAGCCGGATCCCCCCCTGGCGGGGGGGTAGCACAGATACGCAGTATTTT.

This clone was seen once. This chain links TRBV30 with TRBJ1-2, with TRBD1 matching over 7 bases. CDR3 length: 16 amino acids. Per germline, CDR1 GTSNPN and CDR2 SVGIG (reference sequence). V dropped 1 base and J dropped 1; count of bases not matched to a gene: 9. Here the CDR3 DNA reads TGTGCCTGGAGTGCCCCAGGACAGGCAAATAACTATGGCTACACCTTC. This translates into CAWSAPGQANNYGYTF. The full variable domain, its missing parts supplied by reference TRBV30 and TRBJ1-2, is SQTIHQWPATLVQPVGSPLSLECTVEGTSNPNLYWYRQAAGRGLQLLFYSVGIGQISSEVPQNLSASRPQDRQFILSSKKLLLSDSGFYLCAWSAPGQANNYGYTFGSGTRLTVV.

This chain links TRBV9 with TRBJ2-2; perhaps TRBD2 as D (5 bases). Trimming removed 4 bases from V and 1 base from J, with 17 bases in between. The CDR3 extends over 17 amino acids. Per the germline V gene, CDR1 is SGDLS and CDR2 is YYNGEE. Here the CDR3 reads CASSPRAASRNTGELFF. The CDR3 DNA sequence: TGTGCCAGCAGCCCGCGGGCAGCTAGCAGGAACACCGGGGAGCTGTTTTTT. Looking up the rest from reference TRBV9 and TRBJ2-2 gives the full variable domain: DSGVTQTPKHLITATGQRVTLRCSPRSGDLSVYWYQQSLDQGLQFLIQYYNGEERAKGNILERFSAQQFPDLHSELNLSSLELGDSALYFCASSPRAASRNTGELFFGEGSRLTVL.

The V and J genes are TRBV6-6 and TRBJ1-1; tentative D call: TRBD1 (5 bases). V was shortened by 6 bases and J by 2 bases, with 10 bases between the two germline ends. Germline V gene sequence: CDR1 MNHNY, CDR2 SVGAGI (reference sequence). The CDR3 has 13 amino acids. The CDR3 spells CASSQGGNTEAFF. For the CDR3, the DNA is TGTGCCAGCAGCCAGGGCGGTAACACTGAAGCTTTCTTT.

This sequence joins TRBV28 and TRBJ2-5, with D maybe TRBD2 (6 bases). Deletions cut 9 bases from V and 5 bases from J, with 16 bases between. CDR1 is MDHEN and CDR2 is SYDVKM in the germline V gene. The CDR3 loop spans 13 amino acids. CDR3: CASEGRAGETQYF. The CDR3 DNA follows: TGTGCCAGTGAGGGAAGGGCGGGGGAGACCCAGTACTTC.

This clone is a singleton in its sample. J is TRBJ1-1 and V is TRBV7-2; D is perhaps TRBD1 (6 bases). The CDR3 is 14 residues long. V dropped 6 bases and J dropped 1 base, with 12 bases sitting between them. The V gene's germline CDR1 is SGHTA and CDR2 FQGNSA. The CDR3 DNA is TGTGCCAGCAGGCGGGGGGCCCAGAACACTGAAGCTTTCTTT. Translation gives CASRRGAQNTEAFF.

This clone was seen only a few times. The chain uses TRBV5-4 and TRBJ2-3; TRBD2 agrees at 9 bases. V gave up 7 bases and J gave up 6 bases; unmatched junction bases: 9. Germline V gene sequence: CDR1 SGHNT, CDR2 YYREEE (reference sequence). The CDR3 is 14 residues long. The CDR3 region is CASSPGLAGDTQYF. CDR3 DNA sequence: TGTGCCAGCTCACCGGGACTAGCCGGCGATACGCAGTATTTT.

The gene calls are TRBV7-2 and TRBJ2-2; possible D gene TRBD2, 6 bases. V lost 5 bases and J lost 9, with 13 bases in between. CDR1 SGHTA and CDR2 FQGNSA come from the germline V gene. This CDR3 spans 13 amino acids. The CDR3 DNA sequence: TGTGCCAGCAGCCTGGACGGGGGTAGGGAGCTGTTTTTT. This encodes CASSLDGGRELFF.

This chain joins TRBV11-2 and TRBJ2-7; D gene uncertain. This CDR3 is 15 amino acids long. Looked up from germline, CDR1 is SGHAT and CDR2 is FQNNGV. The V gene lost 2 bases and the J gene lost 0 bases, with 11 bases spanning the gap. The CDR3 DNA reads TGTGCCAGCAGCTTATTGACTGAGAGCTCCTACGAGCAGTACTTC. This encodes CASSLLTESSYEQYF.

Here the CDR3 reads CASSAGLAMNNEQFF. The CDR3 bases are TGTGCCAGCAGCGCGGGACTAGCGATGAACAATGAGCAGTTCTTC. J is TRBJ2-1 and V is TRBV9, with 10 bases that match TRBD2. Trimming cost V 3 bases and J 5 bases; bases outside gene matches: 5. The CDR3 has 15 amino acids. Germline loops: CDR1 SGDLS, CDR2 YYNGEE.

This clone has a single count. The genes are TRBV18 and TRBJ1-6, with 8 bases that match TRBD1. This CDR3 comprises 16 residues. Germline V gives CDR1 KGHSH, CDR2 LQKENI. Trimming removed 4 bases from V and 9 bases from J; junction bases left unmatched: 11. The CDR3, as DNA: TGTGCCAGCTCACAAATGGACAGGGTTTTTGGTTCACCCCTCCACTTT. This encodes CASSQMDRVFGSPLHF.

J is TRBJ2-2 and V is TRBV27; 7 nucleotides agree with TRBD1. This CDR3 region has 15 residues. The ends lost 7 bases at V and 1 base at J; junction bases unmatched: 6. Germline values: CDR1 MNHEY, CDR2 SMNVEV (reference sequence). The CDR3 region is CASTTGVVNTGELFF. The CDR3 nucleotides read TGTGCCAGCACCACAGGGGTTGTGAACACCGGGGAGCTGTTTTTT.

This clone came up once. V usage is TRBV4-2 and J usage is TRBJ1-4; D might be TRBD1 (6 bases). V gave up 1 base and J gave up 5 bases, with 8 bases separating them. This CDR3 comprises 14 residues. Per the germline V gene, CDR1 is LGHNA and CDR2 is YNFKEQ. CDR3 bases: TGTGCCAGCAGCCAAGGGGGGCCCAATGAAAAACTGTTTTTT. Translating gives CASSQGGPNEKLFF.

V gene TRBV5-6 combines with J gene TRBJ2-2, with D possibly TRBD1 on 6 matching bases. The CDR3 sequence is 14 residues long. Germline lookup yields CDR1 SGHDT and CDR2 YYEEEE. V lost 1 base and J lost 6, with 10 bases in between. The CDR3 DNA is TGTGCCAGCAGCTTGCAGGGGTTATCCGGGGAGCTGTTTTTT. Translating it yields CASSLQGLSGELFF.

This clone was detected only once. The chain joins TRBV11-2 to TRBJ2-5, with D possibly matching TRBD2 (6 bases). This CDR3 has 16 residues. Trimming pared 5 bases from V and 1 base from J, leaving 17 bases between. Germline V gene data show CDR1 as SGHAT and CDR2 as FQNNGV. The CDR3 DNA sequence: TGTGCCAGCAGCAGACCTACGACTAGAGGCCAAGAGACCCAGTACTTC. It specifies CASSRPTTRGQETQYF.

This clone showed up just once. The chain has TRBV6-1 and TRBJ1-5; 8 nucleotides agree with TRBD1. Germline CDR1 and CDR2: MNHNS and SASEGT. Trimming at V came to 4 bases and at J to 6 bases, leaving 11 bases not matched to a gene. The CDR3 totals 16 residues. The CDR3 sequence: CASSATGVGFSQPQHF. CDR3 bases: TGTGCCAGCAGTGCGACAGGGGTGGGTTTTAGTCAGCCCCAGCATTTT.